The 14 T cell receptor beta chains given below trace back to one sample, sequenced in a study of OX40 agonist ivuxolimab in advanced cancers. Using immunoSEQ multiplex PCR, the repertoire was profiled, and TCRdb retains in-frame clones only, with some absent. Here the sample spans some 10,000 clones, 82% being singletons. Material: CD4+ or CD8+ T cells sorted from blood, obtained in a trial of the OX40 agonist ivuxolimab. The receptors were gathered from an adult with an advanced solid tumor such as melanoma, head and neck, liver or kidney cancer.

This clone appeared once. The chain uses TRBV5-6 and TRBJ2-5; possible D gene TRBD2, 5 bases. CDR1 is SGHDT and CDR2 is YYEEEE in the germline V gene. This CDR3 is 13 amino acids long. Deletions cut 0 bases from V and 4 bases from J, with 7 bases between. CDR3 nucleotides: TGTGCCAGCAGCTTGGCCGGAGGAGAGACCCAGTACTTC. It translates to CASSLAGGETQYF.

J is TRBJ2-7 and V is TRBV2, with D tentatively TRBD1 (5 bases). Germline V gene data show CDR1 as SNHLY and CDR2 as FYNNEI. This CDR3 region has 12 residues. With 8 bases removed from V and 2 bases from J, the gap between germline ends came to 10 bases. DNA of the CDR3: TGTGCCAGCCACGACAGTCCCTACGAGCAGTACTTC. This gives the protein CASHDSPYEQYF.

The V gene is TRBV13, the J gene TRBJ2-4; D is unclear. CDR3 length: 16 amino acids. Germline V CDR1 and CDR2: PRHDT, FYEKMQ (reference sequence). V gave up 2 bases and J gave up 5 bases, with 16 bases separating them. The CDR3 spells CASSLQGFEVQNIQYF. The CDR3, as DNA: TGTGCCAGCAGCTTACAAGGTTTCGAGGTTCAAAACATTCAGTACTTC.

This chain uses TRBV6-5 with TRBJ2-2; D unresolved. This CDR3 is built from 15 residues. V shed 5 bases and J shed 0 bases, with 10 bases lying between them. Germline V CDR1 and CDR2: MNHEY, SVGAGI. CDR3 in DNA: TGTGCCAGCAGTCTCACACCGTCGAACACCGGGGAGCTGTTTTTT. It codes for CASSLTPSNTGELFF.

The chain has TRBV7-9 and TRBJ2-7, with a possible D match to TRBD2 (6 bases). CDR1 is SEHNR, CDR2 FQNEAQ, per germline (reference sequence). The CDR3 is made up of 16 amino acids. The V end lost 6 bases, the J end lost 3 bases, and 21 bases lay between the germline ends. The CDR3 loop is CASSSMMGEDYYEQYF. CDR3 nucleotides: TGTGCCAGCAGTAGCATGATGGGGGAGGACTACTACGAGCAGTACTTC. The full variable domain, completed using reference TRBV7-9 and TRBJ2-7, is DTGVSQNPRHKITKRGQNVTFRCDPISEHNRLYWYRQTLGQGPEFLTYFQNEAQLEKSRLLSDRFSAERPKGSFSTLEIQRTEQGDSAMYLCASSSMMGEDYYEQYFGPGTRLTVT.

The rearrangement joins TRBV2 to TRBJ2-3, with 10 bases fitting TRBD1. V was clipped by 6 bases and J by 0 bases; unmatched bases: 15. CDR3 size: 19 residues. Looked up from germline, CDR1 is SNHLY and CDR2 is FYNNEI. CDR3 loop: CASRGTGVLPINSTDTQYF. The CDR3 DNA follows: TGTGCCAGCAGAGGGACAGGGGTCCTACCTATTAATAGCACAGATACGCAGTATTTT.

The chain carries TRBV5-4 and TRBJ2-1; D tentatively fits TRBD1 or TRBD2 (5 bases each). This CDR3 region has 14 residues. The V and J ends lost 4 bases and 6 bases respectively, with 14 bases between them. Per germline, CDR1 SGHNT and CDR2 YYREEE (reference sequence). CDR3 DNA sequence: TGTGCCAGCAGCCGGATTCCAGGGACCAATGAGCAGTTCTTC. As protein: CASSRIPGTNEQFF.

The chain couples TRBV9 to TRBJ2-1; 15 positions match TRBD2. Trimming took 3 bases from V and 2 from J; bases not matched to a gene: 6. Germline lookup yields CDR1 SGDLS and CDR2 YYNGEE. This CDR3 spans 18 amino acids. As DNA, the CDR3 is TGTGCCAGCAGCGCCGGACTAGCGGGAGGGCCGGCCTACAATGAGCAGTTCTTC. This translates into CASSAGLAGGPAYNEQFF.

By its share, this clone is medium-sized. This chain uses TRBV27 with TRBJ1-3, with no clear D. CDR3 size: 13 residues. The germline V and J ends were trimmed by 6 bases and 11 bases, with 17 bases remaining between them. Germline V CDR1 and CDR2: MNHEY, SMNVEV (reference sequence). The CDR3 is CASSIRPEGPIYF. CDR3 DNA: TGTGCCAGCAGCATTCGACCCGAGGGTCCCATATATTTT.

This clone is termed large. V is TRBV7-9 and J is TRBJ2-1; D call uncertain. This CDR3 region has 11 residues. Trimming took off 5 bases at V and 5 bases at J, with 4 bases between the two ends. Germline CDR1 SEHNR, CDR2 FQNEAQ (reference sequence). CDR3 bases: TGTGCCAGCAGCGACCACAATGAGCAGTTCTTC. Translating gives CASSDHNEQFF. Filled out from reference TRBV7-9 and TRBJ2-1, the complete variable domain reads DTGVSQNPRHKITKRGQNVTFRCDPISEHNRLYWYRQTLGQGPEFLTYFQNEAQLEKSRLLSDRFSAERPKGSFSTLEIQRTEQGDSAMYLCASSDHNEQFFGPGTRLTVL.

As to this clone: Other DNA sequences of this sample code for an identical CDR3. The chain links TRBV9 to TRBJ1-2; TRBD1 is a possible D gene (5 bases). The CDR3 has 13 residues. From germline, CDR1 is SGDLS and CDR2 YYNGEE. The V gene lost 3 bases and the J gene lost 5 bases, with 11 bases spanning the gap. The CDR3 loop is CASSADSTYGYTF. In DNA, the CDR3 is TGTGCCAGCAGCGCAGACAGTACTTATGGCTACACCTTC.

Concerning this clone itself: One end of the junction is discordant with germline, which a read error may explain. The chain uses TRBV4-2 and TRBJ2-7; 10 nucleotides agree with TRBD2. The germline V gene encodes CDR1 LGHNA and CDR2 YNFKEQ. This CDR3 region has 12 residues. The chain's CDR3 is CASSLDLAGGTF. The CDR3 DNA is TGTGCCAGCAGCTTAGATTTAGCGGGAGGTACCTTC.

The V call is TRBV5-4, the J call TRBJ1-1, with no clear D. Germline V CDR1 and CDR2: SGHNT, YYREEE (reference sequence). The CDR3 is 12 residues long. The V gene lost 10 bases and the J gene lost 1 base, with 11 bases spanning the gap. CDR3 sequence (DNA): TGTGCCGGCCGGGGAGGGAACACTGAAGCTTTCTTT. Protein product: CAGRGGNTEAFF.

The rearrangement joins TRBV7-3 to TRBJ2-7; D possibly corresponds to TRBD2 (6 bases). The CDR3 is 13 amino acids. From germline, CDR1 is SGHTA and CDR2 FQGTGA. V was shortened by 2 bases and J by 7 bases, with 12 bases between the two germline ends. CDR3 sequence (DNA): TGTGCCAGCAGCTTACCCGGAGGGAGGGAGCAGTACTTC. This encodes CASSLPGGREQYF.